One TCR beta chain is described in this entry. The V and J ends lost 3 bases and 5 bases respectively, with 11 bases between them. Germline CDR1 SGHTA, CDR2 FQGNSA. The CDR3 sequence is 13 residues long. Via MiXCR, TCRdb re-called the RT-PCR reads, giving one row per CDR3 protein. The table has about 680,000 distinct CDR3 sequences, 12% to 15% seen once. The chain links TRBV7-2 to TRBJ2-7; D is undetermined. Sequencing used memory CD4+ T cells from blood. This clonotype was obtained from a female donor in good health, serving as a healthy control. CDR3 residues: CASSFRAFDEQYF. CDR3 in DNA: TGTGCCAGCAGCTTTAGGGCGTTCGACGAGCAGTACTTC.